The 18 T cell receptor beta chains given below trace back to one sample, sequenced in a study of blood T cell repertoires in COVID-19. Data came from immunoSEQ multiplex PCR; TCRdb stores just in-frame clones and leaves some out. The sample has around 81,000 clones, under 85% seen once. The specimen was peripheral blood. These receptors came from a human donor in a cohort sampled during active COVID-19.

The gene calls are TRBV28 and TRBJ1-2, with a tentative D call TRBD1 (5 bases). This CDR3 is built from 14 residues. V was clipped by 5 bases and J by 8 bases, with 18 bases between them. Germline CDR1 and CDR2: MDHEN and SYDVKM. Here the CDR3 reads CASSLYSGGVGYTF. The CDR3 DNA is TGTGCCAGCAGTCTATACTCCGGGGGGGTAGGCTACACCTTC.

The CDR3 loop reads CATSAAGGTDTQYF. The CDR3 bases are TGTGCCACCAGTGCGGCAGGTGGTACAGATACGCAGTATTTT. The rearrangement links TRBV24-1 to TRBJ2-3; D is undetermined. The CDR3 length is 14 residues. Germline assignment: CDR1 KGHDR and CDR2 SFDVKD. The ends were cut back, 5 bases at V and 3 bases at J, with 11 bases in the middle.

The chain links TRBV6-2 or TRBV6-3 to TRBJ2-3; 7 bases are a match to TRBD1. V lost 4 bases to trimming and J lost 4 bases; unmatched junction nucleotides: 8. Looked up from germline, CDR1 is MNHEY and CDR2 is SVGEGT. This CDR3 has 15 amino acids. CDR3 bases: TGTGCCAGCAGTTTAGAAGGGGGCGCGGCAGATACGCAGTATTTT. Encoded protein: CASSLEGGAADTQYF.

The chain couples TRBV5-1 to TRBJ2-1; 11 positions match TRBD2. Looked up from germline, CDR1 is SGHRS and CDR2 is YFSETQ. The length of the CDR3 is 15 residues. The ends lost 1 base at V and 6 bases at J; junction bases unmatched: 3. CDR3 coding DNA: TGCGCCAGCAGCTTGTTAGCGGGGGGGCGCAATGAGCAGTTCTTC. Amino acid sequence: CASSLLAGGRNEQFF.

The J gene is TRBJ2-3, the V gene TRBV9; perhaps TRBD1 as D (8 bases). This CDR3 spans 16 amino acids. Trimming removed 3 bases at V and 0 bases at J, with 14 bases between. The germline V gene encodes CDR1 SGDLS and CDR2 YYNGEE. The CDR3 nucleotides read TGTGCCAGCAGCGCACCACAGGGGGGGAGCACAGATACGCAGTATTTT. Protein: CASSAPQGGSTDTQYF.

The rearrangement uses TRBV29-1 and TRBJ1-2; D remains ambiguous. Germline V lookup: CDR1 SQVTM, CDR2 ANQGSEA. There are 12 residues in the CDR3. Trimming took off 4 bases at V and 2 bases at J, with 8 bases between the two ends. DNA of the CDR3: TGCAGCGTTGTTTTCCGGAACTATGGCTACACCTTC. Translating gives CSVVFRNYGYTF.

This clone has ten or more counts. The genes are TRBV19 and TRBJ2-7; TRBD2 is a possible D gene (7 bases). Trimming stripped 9 bases from V and 6 bases from J, with 27 bases between. From germline, CDR1 is LNHDA and CDR2 SQIVND (reference sequence). This CDR3 has 16 residues. The CDR3 DNA is TGTGCCAGCCTGATGGGAGGGGGGCAGACCTGGGTCGAGCAGTACTTC. Translating it yields CASLMGGGQTWVEQYF.

This chain joins TRBV11-1 and TRBJ2-2; possibly TRBD2 for D (6 bases). The V and J ends lost 1 base and 5 bases respectively, with 11 bases between them. The CDR3 is made up of 15 amino acids. Per the germline V gene, CDR1 is SGHAT and CDR2 is FQDESV (reference sequence). The CDR3 nucleotides are TGTGCCAGCAGCTTAGGAGGAGGGCGGACCGGGGAGCTGTTTTTT. Its translation: CASSLGGGRTGELFF.

This clone appeared a few times. This chain links TRBV2 with TRBJ2-7; D possibly corresponds to TRBD1 (6 bases). The CDR3 has 14 residues. From germline, CDR1 is SNHLY and CDR2 FYNNEI. V was shortened by 0 bases and J by 7 bases, with 13 bases between the two germline ends. The chain's CDR3 is CASSEANRDIEQYF. CDR3 in DNA: TGTGCCAGCAGTGAAGCGAATCGGGACATAGAGCAGTACTTC.

The chain uses TRBV5-1 and TRBJ2-3; D ambiguous. CDR3 length: 15 amino acids. Between the trimmed V and J ends, which lost 0 bases and 2 bases, there was a span of 10 bases. The germline V gene encodes CDR1 SGHRS and CDR2 YFSETQ. The CDR3: CASSLAPSNTDTQYF. The CDR3 region has the DNA TGCGCCAGCAGCTTGGCGCCCAGTAACACAGATACGCAGTATTTT.

The V and J genes are TRBV10-3 and TRBJ1-2, with TRBD1 as a possible D gene (6 bases). The germline CDR1 and CDR2 sequences are ENHRY and SYGVKD. The V and J ends lost 7 bases and 5 bases respectively, with 14 bases between them. The CDR3 spans 13 residues. CDR3 residues: CAITPGGAYGYTF. In DNA, the CDR3 is TGTGCCATCACGCCGGGGGGGGCTTATGGCTACACCTTC.

V usage is TRBV19 and J usage is TRBJ1-5; tentatively, D is TRBD1 (5 bases). V lost 2 bases, J lost 0 bases, and 8 bases lay in between. This CDR3 is built from 15 residues. Per the germline V gene, CDR1 is LNHDA and CDR2 is SQIVND (reference sequence). CDR3 region: CASSIFTGSNQPQHF. The CDR3, as DNA: TGTGCCAGTAGTATATTTACAGGTAGCAATCAGCCCCAGCATTTT. The entire variable domain, with the rest obtained from reference TRBV19 and TRBJ1-5, is as follows: DGGITQSPKYLFRKEGQNVTLSCEQNLNHDAMYWYRQDPGQGLRLIYYSQIVNDFQKGDIAEGYSVSREKKESFPLTVTSAQKNPTAFYLCASSIFTGSNQPQHFGDGTRLSIL.

J is TRBJ2-1 and V is TRBV5-1; D is possibly TRBD1 (7 bases). The CDR3 length is 16 residues. V was trimmed by 6 bases and J by 4 bases, leaving 20 bases between them. Germline CDR1 SGHRS, CDR2 YFSETQ. CDR3 amino acids: CASTFGGAGGYNEQFF. The CDR3 DNA sequence: TGCGCCAGCACTTTTGGAGGGGCAGGGGGGTACAATGAGCAGTTCTTC.

V is TRBV19 and J is TRBJ1-2; no clear D. The CDR3 contains 14 residues. Germline loops: CDR1 LNHDA, CDR2 SQIVND (reference sequence). V was cut by 5 bases and J by 8 bases, with 18 bases left in between. In DNA, the CDR3 is TGTGCCAGTAGTCCGAACAAGGTATGGAGGGGCTACACCTTC. Its protein product is CASSPNKVWRGYTF.

This CDR3 is CASSQDMDAGGYEQFF. CDR3 nucleotides: TGTGCCAGCAGCCAAGATATGGACGCGGGGGGGTATGAGCAGTTCTTC. The chain carries TRBV3-1 (or the pseudogene TRBV3-2) and TRBJ2-1; 9 bases agree with TRBD2. Germline V lookup: CDR1 LGHDT, CDR2 YNNKEL (reference sequence). J was trimmed by 8 bases and V by 0 bases; bases with no gene match: 8. The CDR3 sequence is 16 residues long.

The V gene is TRBV6-5, the J gene TRBJ2-1, with a weak D call TRBD1 (5 bases). CDR3 length equals 12 residues. Deletions cut 5 bases from V and 10 bases from J, with 12 bases between. Germline values: CDR1 MNHEY, CDR2 SVGAGI. CDR3 region: CASSLIQGEQFF. The DNA for the CDR3 is TGTGCCAGCAGTCTAATTCAGGGCGAGCAGTTCTTC.

This clone has only a few counts. The chain employs TRBV5-1 and TRBJ2-7; TRBD1 aligns across 7 bases. Germline loops: CDR1 SGHRS, CDR2 YFSETQ. Trimming at V came to 0 bases and at J to 5 bases, leaving 8 bases not matched to a gene. The CDR3 runs 15 residues. The CDR3 spells CASSLESRGPHEQYF. The DNA of the CDR3 is TGCGCCAGCAGCTTGGAGTCGAGGGGGCCCCACGAGCAGTACTTC.

This clone was found once. The V call is TRBV19, the J call TRBJ1-1; no firm D call. Per the germline V gene, CDR1 is LNHDA and CDR2 is SQIVND (reference sequence). The CDR3 spans 14 residues. V was trimmed by 2 bases and J by 1 base, leaving 8 bases between them. CDR3 amino acids: CASSITPGNTEAFF. The CDR3 DNA is TGTGCCAGTAGTATAACGCCAGGGAACACTGAAGCTTTCTTT.